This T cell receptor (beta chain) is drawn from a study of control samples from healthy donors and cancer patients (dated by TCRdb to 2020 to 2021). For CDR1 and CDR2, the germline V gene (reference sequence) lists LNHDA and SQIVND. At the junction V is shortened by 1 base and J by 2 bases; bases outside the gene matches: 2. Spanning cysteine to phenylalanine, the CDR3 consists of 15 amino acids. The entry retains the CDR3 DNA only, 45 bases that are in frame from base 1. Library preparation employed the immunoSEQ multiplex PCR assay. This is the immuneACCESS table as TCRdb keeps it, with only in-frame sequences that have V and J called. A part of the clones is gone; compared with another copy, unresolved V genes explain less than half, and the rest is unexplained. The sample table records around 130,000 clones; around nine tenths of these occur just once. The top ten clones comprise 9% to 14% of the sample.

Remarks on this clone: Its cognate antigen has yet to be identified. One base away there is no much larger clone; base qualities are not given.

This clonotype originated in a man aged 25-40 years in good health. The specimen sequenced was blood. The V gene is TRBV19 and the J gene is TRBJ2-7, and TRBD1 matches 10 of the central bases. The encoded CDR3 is CASSIGDRGAYEQYF. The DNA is TGTGCCAGTAGTATAGGGGACAGGGGAGCCTACGAGCAGTACTTC. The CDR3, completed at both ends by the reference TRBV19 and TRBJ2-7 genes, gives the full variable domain DGGITQSPKYLFRKEGQNVTLSCEQNLNHDAMYWYRQDPGQGLRLIYYSQIVNDFQKGDIAEGYSVSREKKESFPLTVTSAQKNPTAFYLCASSIGDRGAYEQYFGPGTRLTVT.